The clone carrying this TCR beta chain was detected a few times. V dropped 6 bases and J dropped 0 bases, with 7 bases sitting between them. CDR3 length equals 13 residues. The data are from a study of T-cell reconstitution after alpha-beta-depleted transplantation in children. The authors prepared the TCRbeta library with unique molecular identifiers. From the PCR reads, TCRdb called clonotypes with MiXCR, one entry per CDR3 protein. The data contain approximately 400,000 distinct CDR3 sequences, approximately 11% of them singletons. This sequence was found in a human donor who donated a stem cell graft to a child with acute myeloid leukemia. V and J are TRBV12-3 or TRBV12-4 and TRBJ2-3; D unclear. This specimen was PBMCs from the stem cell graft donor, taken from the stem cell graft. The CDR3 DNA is TGTGCCAGCAGCACGGACAGCACAGATACGCAGTATTTT. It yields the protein CASSTDSTDTQYF.